This TCR beta chain emerged from a study of blood T cell repertoires in COVID-19. Turning to the study itself: Nucleic acid was either cDNA or gDNA, and it came from T cells, B-cell-depleted T cells, or PBMCs.

The CDR3 has 16 residues. V was clipped by 4 bases and J by 3 bases; unmatched bases: 9. In germline, CDR1 is SGHNT, CDR2 YYREEE (reference sequence). How the authors handled the data: Researchers report that nucleated cell counts were estimated from reference gene primer amplification. Sequencing used immunoSEQ multiplex PCR; TCRdb keeps in-frame clones, though not all of them. From that table come the V and J calls and clone size; the DNA was used to work out D and trimming. The sample yields about 75,000 clones, approximately 90% seen once. The genes are TRBV5-4 and TRBJ2-3; 9 nucleotides line up with TRBD1. What was sequenced was peripheral blood. The clonotype was recovered from a human donor in a cohort sampled during active COVID-19. The CDR3 nucleotides read TGTGCCAGCAGCACTGGACAGGGGATTATGACAGATACGCAGTATTTT. It yields the protein CASSTGQGIMTDTQYF.